The clone carrying this T cell receptor beta chain was counted only a few times. Antigen: not known. Researchers took RNA transcripts and amplified the TCR beta CDR3 regions from them. In the first-round RT-PCR of the TCR CDR3, the HTBI primer set was used. TCRdb redid the calling of the multiplex PCR reads with MiXCR, one entry per CDR3 protein. The sample lists hundreds of thousands of distinct CDR3 sequences; 13% were seen once. Germline CDR1 LGHDT, CDR2 YNNKEL (reference sequence). This CDR3 spans 13 amino acids. V shed 0 bases, J shed 9 bases, and the junction held 3 bases outside the gene matches. This sample was included in a study of T cells in Graves' hyperthyroidism and ophthalmopathy. Study-level findings and limits: Model predictions of ophthalmopathy came a median around 6.5 months before onset. A model built on 13 V-J features separated ophthalmopathy from stable hyperthyroidism. Blood held most thyroid clonotypes expanded above 0.001 frequency.

The genes are TRBV3-1 and TRBJ2-5, with TRBD2 matching over 8 bases. This sequence originates from a woman under 30 with Graves' hyperthyroidism. The sequenced sample consisted of blood. The CDR3 sequence: CASSQDLLAAQYF. DNA of the CDR3: TGTGCCAGCAGCCAAGATTTACTAGCGGCCCAGTACTTC.